This T cell receptor (beta chain) was sequenced in a study of graft-versus-host responses after intestinal transplantation. This CDR3 contains 15 residues. The germline V gene encodes CDR1 SNHLY and CDR2 FYNNEI. V trimming: 4 bases; J trimming: 8 bases; junction bases outside the gene matches: 10. TCRdb's copy holds only in-frame clones and misses some; the assay was immunoSEQ multiplex PCR. The repertoire holds 85,000 to 90,000 clones, with just under 95% as singletons. As regards this clone: No antigen is known for it.

This material consisted of unstimulated CD4+ T cells sorted from spleen or lymph node cells, taken before intestinal transplant. The chain is built from TRBV2 and TRBJ2-1; 8 bases match TRBD2. This receptor was taken from a human donor who received an intestinal transplant. The CDR3 DNA sequence: TGTGCCAGCAGTGGGGGGACTAGGAAGGGACATGAGCAGTTCTTC. As protein: CASSGGTRKGHEQFF.